This T cell receptor beta chain was captured in a study of OX40 agonist ivuxolimab in advanced cancers. Study information: An agonistic human IgG2 monoclonal antibody against OX40 (CD134) was given.

Only in-frame clones appear in the TCRdb table, and some are missing; sequencing was by immunoSEQ multiplex PCR. In the table there are around 58,000 clones, approximately 83% of which are singletons. The V end was cut by 4 bases, the J end by 1 base, with 16 bases between. The germline CDR1 and CDR2 sequences are MGHRA and YSYEKL. This CDR3 has 16 residues. The V and J genes are TRBV4-1 and TRBJ1-2; weak D call: TRBD1 (5 bases). The sequence derives from an adult with an advanced solid tumor such as melanoma, head and neck, liver or kidney cancer. Sequencing was performed on CD4+ or CD8+ T cells sorted from blood, taken in a trial of the OX40 agonist ivuxolimab. CDR3: CASSLSSGGFNYGYTF. CDR3 sequence (DNA): TGCGCCAGCAGCCTCAGCTCGGGGGGGTTTAACTATGGCTACACCTTC.